This T cell receptor (beta chain) was sequenced in a study of T cell responses to AZD1222 COVID-19 vaccine. The protocol was immunoSEQ multiplex PCR, while the TCRdb copy is restricted to in-frame clones and leaves out a portion. There are some 130,000 clones in the sample; approximately 85% occur only once, and approximately 8% lies in the top ten. Study results and caveats: Spike-specific TCR repertoires showed rising breadth and depth after two AZD1222 doses. After the peak T cell response, and only then, were repertoires sampled. Spike-wide coverage was observed for vaccine-associated CD4 TCRs, with dominant responses at 160-218 and 743-854.

About this clone itself: As yet, its antigen is unknown.

V shed 5 bases and J shed 6 bases, with 7 bases lying between them. The length of the CDR3 is 11 residues. Germline values: CDR1 MNHEY, CDR2 SMNVEV (reference sequence). This rearrangement joins TRBV27 to TRBJ1-2; D is possibly TRBD1 (5 bases). This sample comprised peripheral blood, obtained 28 days after the second dose of the MenACWY control vaccine. This TCR derives from an adult who received the MenACWY meningococcal vaccine as a control. The CDR3 nucleotides are TGTGCCAGCAGTGGGGGTAATGGCTACACCTTC. As protein: CASSGGNGYTF.